This is a list of T cell receptor beta chains from one sample in a study of T cell responses to AZD1222 COVID-19 vaccine. Produced via immunoSEQ multiplex PCR; TCRdb's table is partial and in-frame only. The sample shows about 29,000 clones, 93% of them seen only once. The sample consisted of peripheral blood, taken on day 0 of AZD1222 vaccination. These receptors all stem from an adult in good health. Each CDR3 is given with its conserved first and last residue. Each record gives: D gene, clone size, J gene, V gene, CDR3 DNA, CDR3 protein. D genes are given only for firm matches. Clone size is stated in some rows and not others, as once, few, many or a class when expanded.

>TRBD1|NA|TRBJ1-2|TRBV5-4
TGTGCCAGCAGCGCCCCGGGACAGGGGTATGGCTACACCTTC
CASSAPGQGYGYTF
>NA|NA|TRBJ2-1|TRBV2
TGTGCCAGCAGGGAAGCAGGGAACTCCTACAATGAGCAGTTCTTC
CASREAGNSYNEQFF
>NA|NA|TRBJ1-1|TRBV12-3/TRBV12-4
TGTGCCAGCAGTTGGAACAATCCCACTGAAGCTTTCTTT
CASSWNNPTEAFF
>NA|NA|TRBJ2-7|TRBV4-1
TGCGCCAGCAGCCAAGAAGCCCGGTCCTCCTACGAGCAGTACTTC
CASSQEARSSYEQYF
>NA|NA|TRBJ1-2|TRBV5-1
TGCGCCAGCAGCTTGGGGAGTCCGGGAATTAACTATGGCTACACCTTC
CASSLGSPGINYGYTF
>NA|NA|TRBJ1-4|TRBV5-1
TGCGCCAGCAGCTTACCGGGGCCAGATAATGAAAAACTGTTTTTT
CASSLPGPDNEKLFF
>TRBD1|NA|TRBJ2-7|TRBV29-1
TGCAGCGCCGGTGACAGGGGGTCCAGGGGGGAGCAGTACTTC
CSAGDRGSRGEQYF
>NA|NA|TRBJ2-2|TRBV4-1
TGCGCCAGCAGCCAAGAAGCCCAGCCCACCGGGGAGCTGTTTTTT
CASSQEAQPTGELFF
>TRBD1|NA|TRBJ2-2|TRBV6-6
TGTGCCAGCAGGACCGGACAGGGAGGCACCGGGGAGCTGTTTTTT
CASRTGQGGTGELFF
>NA|NA|TRBJ1-3|TRBV15
TGTGCCACCAGCAGAGAGGGCCAGGGAACTGGAAACACCATATATTTT
CATSREGQGTGNTIYF
>TRBD2|NA|TRBJ2-1|TRBV3-1/TRBV3-2
TGTGCCAGCAGCCAAGGGCTAGCGGGAGTAAATGAGCAGTTCTTC
CASSQGLAGVNEQFF
>TRBD1|once|TRBJ1-1|TRBV5-5
TGTGCCAGCAGCCTACGGACAGGAAGCACTGAAGCTTTCTTT
CASSLRTGSTEAFF
>NA|once|TRBJ1-6|TRBV30
TGTGCCTGGAGTGTTGGGGGGAGCTCCTATAATTCACCCCTCCACTTT
CAWSVGGSSYNSPLHF
>TRBD2|NA|TRBJ2-5|TRBV5-1
TGCGCCAGCACCTCACTAGCGGGCCAAGAGACCCAGTACTTC
CASTSLAGQETQYF
>NA|few|TRBJ2-5|TRBV19
TGTGCCAGTAGATACGGTGCAGGGTCCCAAGAGACCCAGTACTTC
CASRYGAGSQETQYF
>NA|NA|TRBJ1-1|TRBV7-9
TGTGCCAGCAGTCTGGCCACCACTGAAGCTTTCTTT
CASSLATTEAFF
>NA|NA|TRBJ2-3|TRBV6-5
TGTGCCAGCAGTCTGGGTGGGGAGTCTCCGTATTTT
CASSLGGESPYF
>TRBD2|NA|TRBJ2-5|TRBV13
TGTGCCAGCAGCGGGCGACTAGCGGGGGGCGCGGAGACCCAGTACTTC
CASSGRLAGGAETQYF
>NA|once|TRBJ1-1|TRBV6-1
TGTGCCAGCAGTGACCTGACCGGGGGGAACACTGAAGCTTTCTTT
CASSDLTGGNTEAFF
>TRBD1|NA|TRBJ1-1|TRBV9
TGTGCCAGCAGCAAGGACAGGGGCGAAGCTTTCTTT
CASSKDRGEAFF
>NA|NA|TRBJ2-1|TRBV3-1/TRBV3-2
TGTGCCAGCAGTCCTTTTGTGGGGGTAGGGGAGCAGTTCTTC
CASSPFVGVGEQFF
>NA|once|TRBJ1-6|TRBV6-5
TGTGCCAGCAGTCAATCCGGACACGCAAATTCACCCCTCCACTTT
CASSQSGHANSPLHF
>NA|once|TRBJ1-6|TRBV15
TGTGCCACCAGCAGAGATGGGTCACCCCTCCACTTT
CATSRDGSPLHF
>NA|NA|TRBJ1-1|TRBV6-5
TGTGCCAGCAGGACAGACAGACAGTGGGGGGCTGAAGCTTTCTTT
CASRTDRQWGAEAFF
>NA|NA|TRBJ2-2|TRBV30
TGTGCCTGGAGTAGAAGACAGATGAACACCGGGGAGCTGTTTTTT
CAWSRRQMNTGELFF
>NA|NA|TRBJ2-5|TRBV30
TGTGCCTGGAGTGGGGAGACCCAGTACTTC
CAWSGETQYF
>NA|NA|TRBJ2-7|TRBV2
TGTGCCAGCGGGGTGAGGCAGTGGACCTACGAGCAGTACTTC
CASGVRQWTYEQYF
>TRBD1|NA|TRBJ1-2|TRBV28
TGTGCCAGCAGCTTAGGGGGACAGGCTGTCTATGGCTACACCTTC
CASSLGGQAVYGYTF
>TRBD1|NA|TRBJ1-5|TRBV28
TGTGCCATCAAGCCACCAGGGGGCCCCAATCAGCCCCAGCATTTT
CAIKPPGGPNQPQHF
>NA|NA|TRBJ2-2|TRBV11-2
TGTGCCAGCAGCCCCTGGGCTGGGCGGGACACCGGGGAGCTGTTTTTT
CASSPWAGRDTGELFF
>NA|NA|TRBJ1-5|TRBV15
TGTGCCACCAGCTTGGGGCGCGATCAGCCCCAGCATTTT
CATSLGRDQPQHF
>NA|NA|TRBJ1-4|TRBV5-1
TGCGCCAGCAGCTTGAATGGCGGTAACCCCGTTGAAAAACTGTTTTTT
CASSLNGGNPVEKLFF